The 18 T cell receptor beta chains below come from one sample, sequenced in a study of blood T cell dynamics during melanoma immunotherapy. Time point noted: pre-treatment baseline. Produced via immunoSEQ multiplex PCR; TCRdb's table is partial and in-frame only. The table records 9,000 to 13,000 clones, approximately 90% of them present only once. This specimen was blood, taken from a patient treated with checkpoint blockade. These receptors were obtained from a human donor with melanoma.

CDR3 DNA: TGTGCCAGCAACCCAATGCCCCAGGGGGGTGGCGGGGAGCTGTTTTTT. Protein sequence: CASNPMPQGGGGELFF. V usage is TRBV28 and J usage is TRBJ2-2, with D perhaps matching TRBD1 (7 bases). Germline loops: CDR1 MDHEN, CDR2 SYDVKM. This CDR3 is 16 amino acids long. V lost 7 bases and J lost 7, with 22 bases in between. Drawing the rest from reference TRBV28 and TRBJ2-2, the complete variable domain is DVKVTQSSRYLVKRTGEKVFLECVQDMDHENMFWYRQDPGLGLRLIYFSYDVKMKEKGDIPEGYSVSREKKERFSLILESASTNQTSMYLCASNPMPQGGGGELFFGEGSRLTVL.

The V call is TRBV28, the J call TRBJ2-7, with no clear D. V was shortened by 3 bases and J by 0 bases, with 3 bases between the two germline ends. Germline V gene data show CDR1 as MDHEN and CDR2 as SYDVKM. The CDR3 consists of 12 residues. CDR3 in DNA: TGTGCCAGCAGTTTTAGCTCCTACGAGCAGTACTTC. Amino acid sequence: CASSFSSYEQYF.

This clone occurred a few times. The gene calls are TRBV9 and TRBJ2-7, with TRBD2 matching 8 bases. The CDR3 covers 13 residues. J gave up 1 base and V 6 bases, and 3 bases lay outside the gene matches. Germline CDR1 SGDLS, CDR2 YYNGEE. The CDR3 reads CASNPGGSYEQYF. The CDR3 nucleotides read TGTGCCAGCAACCCGGGAGGGTCCTACGAGCAGTACTTC.

The V call is TRBV6-6, the J call TRBJ1-4; weak D call: TRBD1 (6 bases). V was clipped by 4 bases and J by 6 bases, with 18 bases between them. The CDR3 has 16 residues. Per the germline V gene, CDR1 is MNHNY and CDR2 is SVGAGI (reference sequence). CDR3: CASSLDRYGGDEKLFF. The CDR3 nucleotides read TGTGCCAGCAGTTTAGACAGGTACGGCGGTGATGAAAAACTGTTTTTT.

V gene TRBV7-2 combines with J gene TRBJ1-1, with D perhaps TRBD1 (6 bases). Germline CDR1 is SGHTA and CDR2 is FQGNSA. V was clipped by 5 bases and J by 7 bases, with 17 bases between them. CDR3 length: 14 residues. CDR3 in amino acids: CASSRDTGGLEAFF. DNA of the CDR3: TGTGCCAGCAGCCGGGACACCGGCGGGCTTGAAGCTTTCTTT.

This sequence joins TRBV7-2 and TRBJ1-2; no definite D call. Germline V CDR1 and CDR2: SGHTA, FQGNSA. Between the trimmed V and J ends, which lost 1 base and 4 bases, there was a span of 4 bases. CDR3 length equals 12 residues. DNA for the CDR3: TGTGCCAGCAGCTTAGGCCGCTATGGCTACACCTTC. Translation gives CASSLGRYGYTF.

The rearrangement uses TRBV9 and TRBJ2-5; D is perhaps TRBD2 (6 bases). Trimming cost V 4 bases and J 4 bases, with 14 bases left between them. Per germline, CDR1 SGDLS and CDR2 YYNGEE. This CDR3 is built from 14 residues. The CDR3 spells CASSPRGRRETQYF. The CDR3 region has the DNA TGTGCCAGCAGCCCCCGGGGGAGAAGAGAGACCCAGTACTTC.

Written as DNA, the CDR3 is TGTGCCAGCAGTTACTATGCAACTAATGAAAAACTGTTTTTT. The encoded protein is CASSYYATNEKLFF. The chain recombines TRBV6-5 with TRBJ1-4; D not certain. This CDR3 is built from 14 residues. CDR1 is MNHEY and CDR2 is SVGAGI in the germline V gene. The V end was cut by 1 base, the J end by 0 bases, with 3 bases between.

The gene calls are TRBV28 and TRBJ2-4; D unclear. The CDR3 runs to 11 residues. Trimming stripped 11 bases from V and 2 bases from J, with 7 bases between. CDR1 and CDR2 (germline): MDHEN, SYDVKM. CDR3 DNA: TGTGCCCGGTCGACCAAAAACATTCAGTACTTC. Amino acid sequence: CARSTKNIQYF.

The V gene is TRBV6-5, the J gene TRBJ2-7, with TRBD1 matching 7 bases. Germline CDR1 MNHEY, CDR2 SVGAGI. The V gene end was trimmed by 5 bases and the J gene end by 0 bases; junction bases not matched to a gene: 7. The CDR3 spans 15 residues. The CDR3 loop reads CASSPGTASSYEQYF. The CDR3 DNA reads as TGTGCCAGCAGTCCAGGGACAGCGAGCTCCTACGAGCAGTACTTC.

V gene TRBV29-1 combines with J gene TRBJ2-3; 8 nucleotides line up with TRBD2. Per germline, CDR1 SQVTM and CDR2 ANQGSEA. CDR3 length: 19 amino acids. With V trimmed by 1 base and J by 5 bases, 20 bases remained unmatched. For the CDR3, the DNA is TGCAGCGTTGAAGCTGCGGGGGGCGGGAGGACCGTCGGGATAGATACGCAGTATTTT. Its protein product is CSVEAAGGGRTVGIDTQYF.

V is TRBV2 and J is TRBJ2-7; 8 nucleotides match TRBD1. Germline loops: CDR1 SNHLY, CDR2 FYNNEI. V shed 9 bases, J shed 2 bases, and the junction held 6 bases outside the gene matches. The CDR3 consists of 13 residues. CDR3 in amino acids: CASKPGQAYEQYF. CDR3 bases: TGTGCCAGTAAACCGGGACAGGCCTACGAGCAGTACTTC.

V gene TRBV2 combines with J gene TRBJ2-7; 7 bases are shared with TRBD1. J was trimmed by 3 bases and V by 6 bases; bases with no gene match: 20. The V gene's germline CDR1 is SNHLY and CDR2 FYNNEI. The CDR3 consists of 18 residues. For the CDR3, the DNA is TGTGCCAGCAGCGAATATCCCCCGACAGGGATGTACTACTACGAGCAGTACTTC. Translation gives CASSEYPPTGMYYYEQYF.

This clone was observed a handful of times. This chain uses TRBV4-1 with TRBJ1-1; no clear D gene. Trimming took 3 bases from V and 0 from J, leaving 5 bases between them. CDR3 length: 13 amino acids. CDR1 is MGHRA, CDR2 YSYEKL, per germline. The CDR3 region has the DNA TGCGCCAGCAGCCAGCGGGTGAACACTGAAGCTTTCTTT. Protein: CASSQRVNTEAFF.

This clone appeared a single time. The chain combines TRBV12-1 with TRBJ1-2. TRBV12-1 is annotated as a pseudogene. The CDR3 consists of 10 residues. CDR3 DNA sequence: TGTGCCAGCAGCTGTTATGGCTACACCTTC. Translation: CASSCYGYTF.

This sequence joins TRBV10-1 and TRBJ2-2; the D is unclear. Trimming shortened V by 3 bases and J by 5 bases, and 7 bases separated the two germline ends. Per the germline V gene, CDR1 is WNHNN and CDR2 is SYGVQD (reference sequence). This CDR3 is built from 13 residues. Written as DNA, the CDR3 is TGCGCCAGCAGTGATGGGGAAACCGGGGAGCTGTTTTTT. Its protein is CASSDGETGELFF.

The chain is built from TRBV5-4 and TRBJ2-5, with 8 bases matching TRBD1. The CDR3 loop spans 15 amino acids. The junction had 10 bases not matched to a gene; V was cut back by 5 bases and J by 4 bases. Germline CDR1 and CDR2: SGHNT and YYREEE (reference sequence). The CDR3 DNA follows: TGTGCCAGCAGGAGTCAGGGGGCCGTACGAGAGACCCAGTACTTC. Protein sequence: CASRSQGAVRETQYF.

The gene calls are TRBV5-1 and TRBJ1-1, with D possibly TRBD1 on 6 matching bases. The CDR3 has 13 residues. Germline lookup yields CDR1 SGHRS and CDR2 YFSETQ. V gave up 4 bases and J gave up 1 base, with 8 bases separating them. Here the CDR3 reads CASSEQGNTEAFF. CDR3 nucleotides: TGCGCCAGCAGCGAACAGGGGAACACTGAAGCTTTCTTT. Complete variable domain (other parts from reference TRBV5-1 and TRBJ1-1): KAGVTQTPRYLIKTRGQQVTLSCSPISGHRSVSWYQQTPGQGLQFLFEYFSETQRNKGNFPGRFSGRQFSNSRSEMNVSTLELGDSALYLCASSEQGNTEAFFGQGTRLTVV.